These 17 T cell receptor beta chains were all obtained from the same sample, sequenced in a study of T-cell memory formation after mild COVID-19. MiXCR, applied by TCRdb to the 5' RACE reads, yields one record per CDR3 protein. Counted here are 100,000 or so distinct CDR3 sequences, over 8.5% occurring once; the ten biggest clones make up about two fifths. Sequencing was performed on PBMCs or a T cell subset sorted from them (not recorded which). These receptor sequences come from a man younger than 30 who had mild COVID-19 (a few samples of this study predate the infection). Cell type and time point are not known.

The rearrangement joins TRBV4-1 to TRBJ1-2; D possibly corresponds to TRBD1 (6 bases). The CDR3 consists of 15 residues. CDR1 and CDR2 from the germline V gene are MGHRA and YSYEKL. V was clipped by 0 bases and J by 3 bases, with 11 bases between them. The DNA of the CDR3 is TGCGCCAGCAGCCAAGAAACAGGGAGGGACTATGGCTACACCTTC. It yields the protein CASSQETGRDYGYTF.

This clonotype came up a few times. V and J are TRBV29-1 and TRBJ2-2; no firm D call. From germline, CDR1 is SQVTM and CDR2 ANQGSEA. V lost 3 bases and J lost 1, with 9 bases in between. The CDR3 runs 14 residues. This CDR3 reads CSVEAVRNTGELFF. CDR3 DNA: TGCAGCGTTGAGGCAGTAAGGAACACCGGGGAGCTGTTTTTT.

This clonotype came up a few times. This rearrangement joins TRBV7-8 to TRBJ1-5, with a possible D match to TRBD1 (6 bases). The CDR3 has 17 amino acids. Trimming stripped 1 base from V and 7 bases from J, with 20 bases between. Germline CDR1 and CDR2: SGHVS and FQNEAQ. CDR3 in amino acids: CASSLVAPGARDQPQHF. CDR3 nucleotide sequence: TGTGCCAGCAGCTTAGTGGCCCCGGGGGCGCGTGACCAGCCCCAGCATTTT.

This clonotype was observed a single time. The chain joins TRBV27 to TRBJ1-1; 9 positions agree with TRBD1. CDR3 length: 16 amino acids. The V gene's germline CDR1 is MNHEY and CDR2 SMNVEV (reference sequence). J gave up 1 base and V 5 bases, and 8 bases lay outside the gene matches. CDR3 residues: CASSLYLTGGNTEAFF. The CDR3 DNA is TGTGCCAGCAGTCTTTATCTGACAGGGGGGAACACTGAAGCTTTCTTT.

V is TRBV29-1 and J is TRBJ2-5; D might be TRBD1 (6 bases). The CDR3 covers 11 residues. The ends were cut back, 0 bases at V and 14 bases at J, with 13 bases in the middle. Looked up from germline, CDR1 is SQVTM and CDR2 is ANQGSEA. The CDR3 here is CSVEDQGLTYF. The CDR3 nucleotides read TGCAGCGTTGAAGATCAGGGGCTCACCTACTTC.

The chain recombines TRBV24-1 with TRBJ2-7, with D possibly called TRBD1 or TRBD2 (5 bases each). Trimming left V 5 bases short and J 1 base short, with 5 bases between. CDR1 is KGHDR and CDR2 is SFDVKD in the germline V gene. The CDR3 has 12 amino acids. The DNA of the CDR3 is TGTGCCACCAGTGGGGGGTCCTACGAGCAGTACTTC. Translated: CATSGGSYEQYF.

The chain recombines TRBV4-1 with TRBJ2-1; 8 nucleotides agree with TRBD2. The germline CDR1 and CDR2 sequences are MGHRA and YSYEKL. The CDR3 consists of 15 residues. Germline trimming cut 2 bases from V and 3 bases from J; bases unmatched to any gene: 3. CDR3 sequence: CASSQRTSNYNEQFF. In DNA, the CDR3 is TGCGCCAGCAGCCAAAGGACTAGCAACTACAATGAGCAGTTCTTC.

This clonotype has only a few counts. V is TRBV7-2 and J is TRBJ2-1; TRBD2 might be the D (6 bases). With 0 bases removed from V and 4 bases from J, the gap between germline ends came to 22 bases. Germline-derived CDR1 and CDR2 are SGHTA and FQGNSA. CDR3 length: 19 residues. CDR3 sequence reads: CASSLASGVVAVSYNEQFF. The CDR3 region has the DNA TGTGCCAGCAGCTTAGCGTCGGGAGTGGTTGCTGTGTCTTACAATGAGCAGTTCTTC. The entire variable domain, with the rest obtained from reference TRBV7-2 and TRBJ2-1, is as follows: GAGVSQSPSNKVTEKGKDVELRCDPISGHTALYWYRQSLGQGLEFLIYFQGNSAPDKSGLPSDRFSAERTGGSVSTLTIQRTQQEDSAVYLCASSLASGVVAVSYNEQFFGPGTRLTVL.

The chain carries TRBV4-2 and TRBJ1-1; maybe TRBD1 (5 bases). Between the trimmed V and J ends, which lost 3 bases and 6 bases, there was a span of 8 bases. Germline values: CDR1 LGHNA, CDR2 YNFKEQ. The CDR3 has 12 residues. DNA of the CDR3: TGTGCCAGCAGCCAGGGGGTCTCTGAAGCTTTCTTT. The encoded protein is CASSQGVSEAFF.

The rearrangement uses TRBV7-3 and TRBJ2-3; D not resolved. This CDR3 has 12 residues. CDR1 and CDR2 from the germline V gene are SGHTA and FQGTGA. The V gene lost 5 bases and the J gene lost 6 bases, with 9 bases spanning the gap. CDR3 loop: CASSPQPDTQYF. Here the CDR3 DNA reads TGTGCCAGCAGCCCCCAGCCGGATACGCAGTATTTT.

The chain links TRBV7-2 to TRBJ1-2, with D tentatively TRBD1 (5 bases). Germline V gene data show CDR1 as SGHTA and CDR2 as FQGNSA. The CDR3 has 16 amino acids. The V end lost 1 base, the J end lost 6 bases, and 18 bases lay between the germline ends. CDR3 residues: CASSLVGGDDMDGYTF. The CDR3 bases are TGTGCCAGCAGCTTAGTTGGGGGGGATGACATGGATGGCTACACCTTC.

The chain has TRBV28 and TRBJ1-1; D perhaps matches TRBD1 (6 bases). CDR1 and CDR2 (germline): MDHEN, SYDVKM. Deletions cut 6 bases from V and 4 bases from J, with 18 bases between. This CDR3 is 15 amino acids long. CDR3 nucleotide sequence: TGTGCCAGCAGCCGGGGGCTGGGTGGGGCCACTGAAGCTTTCTTT. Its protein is CASSRGLGGATEAFF.

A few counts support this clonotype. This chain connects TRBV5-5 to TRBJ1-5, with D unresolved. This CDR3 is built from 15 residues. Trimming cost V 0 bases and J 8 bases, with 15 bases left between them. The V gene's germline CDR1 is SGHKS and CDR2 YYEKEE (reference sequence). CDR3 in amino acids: CASSLAPRVWEPQHF. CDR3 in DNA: TGTGCCAGCAGCTTGGCCCCTAGAGTCTGGGAGCCCCAGCATTTT.

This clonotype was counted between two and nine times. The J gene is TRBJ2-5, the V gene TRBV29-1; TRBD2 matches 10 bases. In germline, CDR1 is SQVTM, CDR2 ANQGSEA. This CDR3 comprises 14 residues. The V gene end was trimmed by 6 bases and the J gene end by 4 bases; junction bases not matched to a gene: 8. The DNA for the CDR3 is TGCAGCGTAGCCGGGACTAGCGAGCTAGAGACCCAGTACTTC. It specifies CSVAGTSELETQYF.

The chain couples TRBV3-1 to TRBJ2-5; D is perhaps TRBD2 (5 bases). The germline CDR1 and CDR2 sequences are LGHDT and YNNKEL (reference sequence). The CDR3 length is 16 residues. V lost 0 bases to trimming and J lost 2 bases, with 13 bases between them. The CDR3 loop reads CASSQDLADAQETQYF. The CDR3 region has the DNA TGTGCCAGCAGCCAAGATCTAGCCGATGCACAAGAGACCCAGTACTTC.

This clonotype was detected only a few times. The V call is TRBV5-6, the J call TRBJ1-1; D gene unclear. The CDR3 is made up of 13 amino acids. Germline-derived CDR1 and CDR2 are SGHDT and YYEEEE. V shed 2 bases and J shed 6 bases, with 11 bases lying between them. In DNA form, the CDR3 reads TGTGCCAGCAGCTTTACATTTTCCGCTGAAGCTTTCTTT. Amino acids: CASSFTFSAEAFF.

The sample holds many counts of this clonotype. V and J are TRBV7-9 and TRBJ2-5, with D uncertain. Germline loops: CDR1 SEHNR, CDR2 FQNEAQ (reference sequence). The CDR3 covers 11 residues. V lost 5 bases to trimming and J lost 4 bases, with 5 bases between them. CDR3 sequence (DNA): TGTGCCAGCAGCCAACTAGAGACCCAGTACTTC. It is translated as CASSQLETQYF.